This T cell receptor (beta chain) emerged from a study of cytomegalovirus exposure and HLA in healthy donors. V gave up 3 bases and J gave up 11 bases; unmatched junction bases: 15. The CDR3 sequence is 15 residues long. Germline V gives CDR1 SGHTS, CDR2 YDEGEE. This clone was found once. What it binds is unknown. Findings and limits, study-wide: Despite most TCR sequences being rare, some public TCRs occurred in many donors.

The primer mix had 60 Vbeta and 13 Jbeta primers. Clones were sequenced by immunoSEQ multiplex PCR, and TCRdb holds only the in-frame ones, with some missing. This sample has approximately 100,000 clones, with over 60% found just once. The material sequenced was PBMCs. This clonotype was sampled from a female donor in good health and CMV-seronegative. The chain links TRBV5-8 to TRBJ1-1, with 8 bases matching TRBD1. In DNA, the CDR3 is TGTGCCAGCAGCTGGAATGTTCATACAGGGGGTAGTGCTTTCTTT. Translated: CASSWNVHTGGSAFF.